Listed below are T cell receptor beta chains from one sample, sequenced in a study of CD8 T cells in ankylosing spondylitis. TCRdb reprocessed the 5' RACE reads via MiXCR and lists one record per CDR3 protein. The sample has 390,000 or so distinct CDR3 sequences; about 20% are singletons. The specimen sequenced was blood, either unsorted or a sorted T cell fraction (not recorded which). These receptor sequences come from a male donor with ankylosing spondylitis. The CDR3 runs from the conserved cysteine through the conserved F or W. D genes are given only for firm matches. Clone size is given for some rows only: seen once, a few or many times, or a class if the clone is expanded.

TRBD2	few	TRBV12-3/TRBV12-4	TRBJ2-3	CASSLWTAGGPRPTDTQYF	TGTGCCAGCAGTTTATGGACAGCGGGAGGGCCGAGACCCACAGATACGCAGTATTTT
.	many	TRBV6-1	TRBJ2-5	CASSPLVLGETQYF	TGTGCCAGCAGTCCGCTAGTATTGGGAGAGACCCAGTACTTC
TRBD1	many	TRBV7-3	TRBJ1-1	CASSGGTGGNTEAFF	TGTGCCAGCAGCGGAGGGACAGGGGGCAACACTGAAGCTTTCTTT
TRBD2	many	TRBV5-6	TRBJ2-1	CASSRGLGTYNEQFF	TGTGCCAGCAGCCGGGGACTAGGTACTTACAATGAGCAGTTCTTC
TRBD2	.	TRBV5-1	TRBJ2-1	CASSLRGLAGIPNEQFF	TGCGCCAGCAGCTTGAGGGGACTAGCGGGAATTCCCAATGAGCAGTTCTTC
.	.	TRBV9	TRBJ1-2	CASSNTGTGYGYTF	TGTGCCAGCAGCAACACGGGAACGGGGTATGGCTACACCTTC
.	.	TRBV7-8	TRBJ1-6	CASSLGGGSPLYF	TGTGCCAGCAGCTTAGGAGGGGGATCACCCCTCTACTTT
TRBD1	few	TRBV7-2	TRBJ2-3	CASSKRTGGAFTDTQYF	TGTGCCAGCAGCAAAAGAACAGGGGGCGCTTTTACAGATACGCAGTATTTT
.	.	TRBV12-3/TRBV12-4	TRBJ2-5	CASTHRGETQYF	TGTGCCAGCACCCACCGGGGGGAGACCCAGTACTTC
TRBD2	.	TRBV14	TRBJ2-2	CASSRRLAGAVGTGELFF	TGTGCCAGCAGCCGACGACTAGCGGGGGCCGTCGGCACCGGGGAGCTGTTTTTT
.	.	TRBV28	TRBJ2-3	CAGGTGTDTQYF	TGTGCCGGGGGAACAGGGACAGATACGCAGTATTTT
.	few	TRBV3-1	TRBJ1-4	CASSQDEKLFF	TGTGCCAGCAGCCAAGACGAAAAACTGTTTTTT
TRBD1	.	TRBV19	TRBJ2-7	CASSIRLGQGSYEQYF	TGTGCCAGTAGTATACGTCTGGGACAGGGATCCTACGAGCAGTACTTC
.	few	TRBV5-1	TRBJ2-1	CASSNNPVPVNEQFF	TGCGCCAGCAGCAATAATCCCGTCCCGGTTAATGAGCAGTTCTTC
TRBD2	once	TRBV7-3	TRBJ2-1	CASSLMGLAGDEQFF	TGTGCCAGCAGCTTGATGGGACTAGCGGGAGATGAGCAGTTCTTC
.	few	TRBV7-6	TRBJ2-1	CASSLSAGFYNEQFF	TGTGCCAGCAGCTTATCGGCCGGGTTCTACAATGAGCAGTTCTTC
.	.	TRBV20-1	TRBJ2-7	CSAGDSHEQYF	TGCAGTGCCGGGGACTCCCACGAGCAGTACTTC
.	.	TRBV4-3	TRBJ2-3	CASSPGGPGSTDTQYF	TGCGCCAGCAGCCCCGGAGGACCGGGCAGCACAGATACGCAGTATTTT
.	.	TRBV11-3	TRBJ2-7	CASNRAGAYEQYF	TGTGCCAGCAATCGGGCAGGGGCATACGAGCAGTACTTC
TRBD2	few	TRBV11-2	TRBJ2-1	CASSERLAGVYNEQFF	TGTGCCAGCAGCGAGCGACTAGCGGGAGTTTACAATGAGCAGTTCTTC
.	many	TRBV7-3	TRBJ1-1	CASSLSGNTEAFF	TGTGCCAGCAGCTTATCAGGGAACACTGAAGCTTTCTTT
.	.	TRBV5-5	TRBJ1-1	CASSRRGWDTEAFF	TGTGCCAGCAGCAGACGGGGTTGGGACACTGAAGCTTTCTTT
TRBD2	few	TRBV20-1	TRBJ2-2	CSVGGAGELFF	TGCAGTGTGGGGGGGGCCGGGGAGCTGTTTTTT
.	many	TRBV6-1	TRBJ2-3	CASSRGQPSTDTQYF	TGTGCCAGCAGCCGCGGACAGCCTAGCACAGATACGCAGTATTTT
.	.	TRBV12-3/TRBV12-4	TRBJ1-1	CASSFGTQNTEAFF	TGTGCCAGCAGTTTTGGTACACAGAACACTGAAGCTTTCTTT
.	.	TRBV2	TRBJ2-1	CASSEDPLLNEQFF	TGTGCCAGCAGCGAGGACCCCCTTTTAAATGAGCAGTTCTTC
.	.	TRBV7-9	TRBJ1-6	CASSLAGTTNSPLHF	TGTGCCAGCAGCTTGGCCGGGACAACTAATTCACCCCTCCACTTT
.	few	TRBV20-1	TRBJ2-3	CSARDRGEGGSTDTQYF	TGCAGTGCTAGAGACAGGGGCGAGGGCGGGAGCACAGATACGCAGTATTTT
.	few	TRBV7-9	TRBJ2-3	CASSLAVGLLSTDTQYF	TGTGCCAGCAGCTTAGCGGTGGGGCTCCTTAGCACAGATACGCAGTATTTT
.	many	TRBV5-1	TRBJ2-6	CASRSSGANVLTF	TGCGCCAGCAGAAGCTCTGGGGCCAACGTCCTGACTTTC
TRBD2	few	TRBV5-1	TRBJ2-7	CASSLSVGLAGASYEQYF	TGCGCCAGCAGCCTGAGTGTCGGACTAGCGGGAGCCTCCTACGAGCAGTACTTC
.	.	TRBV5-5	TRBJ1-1	CASSFFREAFF	TGTGCCAGCAGCTTTTTTCGAGAAGCTTTCTTT
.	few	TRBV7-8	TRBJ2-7	CASSLASVAAYEQYF	TGTGCCAGCAGCTTAGCATCAGTAGCGGCCTACGAGCAGTACTTC
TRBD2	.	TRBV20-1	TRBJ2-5	CSARRWGGQETQYF	TGCAGTGCTAGGCGGTGGGGGGGGCAAGAGACCCAGTACTTC
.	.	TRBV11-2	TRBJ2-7	CASSSQGNAYEQYF	TGTGCCAGCAGCTCGCAGGGGAATGCCTACGAGCAGTACTTC
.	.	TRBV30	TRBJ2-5	CAWTQRETQYF	TGTGCCTGGACCCAACGGGAGACCCAGTACTTC
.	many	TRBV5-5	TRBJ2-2	CASRGQGLREAGELFF	TGTGCCAGCAGAGGACAGGGATTGCGGGAGGCCGGGGAGCTGTTTTTT
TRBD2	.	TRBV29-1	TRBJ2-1	CSVSRDYNNEQFF	TGCAGCGTTTCCCGGGACTATAACAATGAGCAGTTCTTC
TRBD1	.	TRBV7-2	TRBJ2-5	CASSSRGRWETQYF	TGTGCCAGCAGCTCCAGGGGGCGGTGGGAGACCCAGTACTTC
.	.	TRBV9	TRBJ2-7	CASSVAGEYGYEQYF	TGTGCCAGCAGCGTAGCCGGGGAGTATGGCTACGAGCAGTACTTC
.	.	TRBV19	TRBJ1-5	CASIGNSNQPQHF	TGTGCCAGTATTGGTAATAGCAATCAGCCCCAGCATTTT
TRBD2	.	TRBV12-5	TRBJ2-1	CASGPSGKSGEQFF	TGTGCTAGTGGTCCTAGCGGGAAATCGGGTGAGCAGTTCTTC
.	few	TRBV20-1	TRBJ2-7	CSATAGGTYEQYF	TGCAGTGCCACCGCCGGGGGTACCTACGAGCAGTACTTC
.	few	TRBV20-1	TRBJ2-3	CSAYAGTTTSTDTQYF	TGCAGTGCTTACGCCGGGACAACCACTAGCACAGATACGCAGTATTTT
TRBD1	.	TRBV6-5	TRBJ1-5	CASASDRGRGSNQPQHF	TGTGCCAGCGCCTCCGACAGGGGGCGAGGGAGCAATCAGCCCCAGCATTTT
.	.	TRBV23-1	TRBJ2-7	CASSQSDGYEQYF	TGCGCCAGTAGTCAATCTGACGGCTACGAGCAGTACTTC
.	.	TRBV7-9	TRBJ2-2	CASSSVGPGELFF	TGTGCCAGCAGCTCCGTCGGGCCCGGGGAGCTGTTTTTT
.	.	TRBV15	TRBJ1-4	CATSGFRGSKGSGANEKLFF	TGTGCCACCAGCGGCTTCCGGGGCTCGAAGGGGTCGGGGGCGAATGAAAAACTGTTTTTT